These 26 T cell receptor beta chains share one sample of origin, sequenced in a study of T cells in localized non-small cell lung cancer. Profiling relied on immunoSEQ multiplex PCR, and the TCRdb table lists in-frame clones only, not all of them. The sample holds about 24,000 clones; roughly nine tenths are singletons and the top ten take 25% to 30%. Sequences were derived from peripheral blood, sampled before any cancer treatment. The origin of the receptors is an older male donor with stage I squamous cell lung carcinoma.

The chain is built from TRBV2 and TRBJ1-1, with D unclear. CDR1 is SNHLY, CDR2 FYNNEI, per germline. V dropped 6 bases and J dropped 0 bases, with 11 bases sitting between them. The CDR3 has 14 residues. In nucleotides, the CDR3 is TGTGCCAGCAGGGGAGACGGCTTGAACACTGAAGCTTTCTTT. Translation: CASRGDGLNTEAFF. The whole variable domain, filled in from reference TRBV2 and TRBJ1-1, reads EPEVTQTPSHQVTQMGQEVILRCVPISNHLYFYWYRQILGQKVEFLVSFYNNEISEKSEIFDDQFSVERPDGSNFTLKIRSTKLEDSAMYFCASRGDGLNTEAFFGQGTRLTVV.

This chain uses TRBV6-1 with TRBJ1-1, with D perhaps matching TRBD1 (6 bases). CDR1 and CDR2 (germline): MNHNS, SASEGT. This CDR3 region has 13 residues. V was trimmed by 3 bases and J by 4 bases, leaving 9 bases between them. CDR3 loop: CASSDGGGTEAFF. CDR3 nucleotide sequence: TGTGCCAGCAGTGACGGGGGCGGCACTGAAGCTTTCTTT.

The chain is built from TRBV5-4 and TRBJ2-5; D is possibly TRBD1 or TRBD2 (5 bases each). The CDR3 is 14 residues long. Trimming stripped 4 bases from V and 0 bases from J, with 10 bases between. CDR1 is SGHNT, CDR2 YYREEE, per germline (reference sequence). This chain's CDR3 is CASSLRGNQETQYF. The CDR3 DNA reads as TGTGCCAGCAGCCTGAGGGGCAACCAAGAGACCCAGTACTTC.

CDR3 region: CASSIDHSGTYNEQFF. The CDR3 nucleotides are TGTGCCAGTAGTATAGATCACAGCGGGACTTACAATGAGCAGTTCTTC. The rearrangement uses TRBV19 and TRBJ2-1, with TRBD2 matching over 7 bases. Germline assignment: CDR1 LNHDA and CDR2 SQIVND (reference sequence). The CDR3 spans 16 residues. V was clipped by 0 bases and J by 4 bases; unmatched bases: 6. Based on the CDR3 plus reference TRBV19 and TRBJ2-1, the full variable domain is DGGITQSPKYLFRKEGQNVTLSCEQNLNHDAMYWYRQDPGQGLRLIYYSQIVNDFQKGDIAEGYSVSREKKESFPLTVTSAQKNPTAFYLCASSIDHSGTYNEQFFGPGTRLTVL.

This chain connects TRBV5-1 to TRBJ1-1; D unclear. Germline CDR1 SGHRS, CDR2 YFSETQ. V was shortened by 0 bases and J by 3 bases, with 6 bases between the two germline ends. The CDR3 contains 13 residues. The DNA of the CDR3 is TGCGCCAGCAGCTTGGTCCCAGACACTGAAGCTTTCTTT. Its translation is CASSLVPDTEAFF.

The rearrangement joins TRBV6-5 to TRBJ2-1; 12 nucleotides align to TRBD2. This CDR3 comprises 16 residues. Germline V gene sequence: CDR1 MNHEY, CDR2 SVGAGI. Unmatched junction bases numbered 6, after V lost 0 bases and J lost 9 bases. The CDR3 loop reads CASSYSTSGSTSEQFF. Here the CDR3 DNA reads TGTGCCAGCAGTTACTCGACTAGCGGGAGTACGAGTGAGCAGTTCTTC.

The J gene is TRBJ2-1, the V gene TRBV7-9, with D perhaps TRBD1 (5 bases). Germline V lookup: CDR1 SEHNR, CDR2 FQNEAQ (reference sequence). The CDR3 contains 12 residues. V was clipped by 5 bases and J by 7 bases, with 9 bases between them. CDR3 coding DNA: TGTGCCAGCAGCGTCGACAGTAATGAGCAGTTCTTC. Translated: CASSVDSNEQFF.

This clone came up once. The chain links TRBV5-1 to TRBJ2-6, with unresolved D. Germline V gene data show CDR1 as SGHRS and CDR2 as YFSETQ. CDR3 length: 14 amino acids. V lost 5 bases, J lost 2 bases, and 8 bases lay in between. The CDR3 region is CASSGPAGANVLTF. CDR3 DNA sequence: TGCGCCAGCAGTGGCCCGGCTGGGGCCAACGTCCTGACTTTC.

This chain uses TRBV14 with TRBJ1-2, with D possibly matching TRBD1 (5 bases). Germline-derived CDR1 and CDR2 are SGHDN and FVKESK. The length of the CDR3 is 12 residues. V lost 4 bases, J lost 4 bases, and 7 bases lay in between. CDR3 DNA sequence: TGTGCCAGCAGCCCCGGGGGCTATGGCTACACCTTC. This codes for CASSPGGYGYTF.

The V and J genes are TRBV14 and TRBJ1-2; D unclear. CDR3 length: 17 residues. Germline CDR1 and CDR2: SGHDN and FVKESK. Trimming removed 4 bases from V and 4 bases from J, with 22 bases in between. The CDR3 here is CASSLGWVTEIPYGYTF. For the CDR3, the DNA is TGTGCCAGCAGCCTCGGGTGGGTGACGGAGATCCCCTATGGCTACACCTTC.

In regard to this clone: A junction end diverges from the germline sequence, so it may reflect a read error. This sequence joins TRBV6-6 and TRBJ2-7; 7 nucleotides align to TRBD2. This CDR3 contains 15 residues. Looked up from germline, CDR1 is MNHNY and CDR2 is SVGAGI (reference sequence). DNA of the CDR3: TGTGCCAGCTGTTACTCGCGGGGGATTACCTACGAGCAGTACTTC. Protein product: CASCYSRGITYEQYF.

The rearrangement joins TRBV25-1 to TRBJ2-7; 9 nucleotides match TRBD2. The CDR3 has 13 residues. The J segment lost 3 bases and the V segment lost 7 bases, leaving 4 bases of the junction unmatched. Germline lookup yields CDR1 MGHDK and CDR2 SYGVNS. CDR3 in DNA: TGTGCCAGCAAAGCGGGGGGCGGCTACGAGCAGTACTTC. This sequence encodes CASKAGGGYEQYF.

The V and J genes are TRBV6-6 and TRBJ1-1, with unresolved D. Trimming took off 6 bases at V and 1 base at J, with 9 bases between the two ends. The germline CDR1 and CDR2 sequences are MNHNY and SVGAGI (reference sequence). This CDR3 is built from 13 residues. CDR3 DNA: TGTGCCAGCAGGGAGAGATCGAACACTGAAGCTTTCTTT. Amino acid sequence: CASRERSNTEAFF.

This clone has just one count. The CDR3 spells CASSLARYQPQHF. CDR3 bases: TGTGCCAGCAGCTTAGCCAGGTATCAGCCCCAGCATTTT. The rearrangement links TRBV7-2 to TRBJ1-5; D uncertain. The CDR3 contains 13 residues. Germline CDR1 reads SGHTA; CDR2 reads FQGNSA. The V end was cut by 0 bases, the J end by 5 bases, with 5 bases between.

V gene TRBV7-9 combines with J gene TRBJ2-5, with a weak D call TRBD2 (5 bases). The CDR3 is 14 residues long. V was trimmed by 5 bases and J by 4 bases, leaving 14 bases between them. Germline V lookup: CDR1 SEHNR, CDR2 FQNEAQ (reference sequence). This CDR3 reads CASSRDGGTETQYF. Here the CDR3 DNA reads TGTGCCAGCAGCCGGGATGGAGGCACAGAGACCCAGTACTTC.

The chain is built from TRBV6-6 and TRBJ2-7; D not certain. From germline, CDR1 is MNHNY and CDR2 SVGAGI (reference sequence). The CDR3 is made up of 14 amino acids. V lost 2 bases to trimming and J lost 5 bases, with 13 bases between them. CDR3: CASSYIGSGNEQYF. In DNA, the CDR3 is TGTGCCAGCAGTTACATCGGGTCCGGTAACGAGCAGTACTTC.

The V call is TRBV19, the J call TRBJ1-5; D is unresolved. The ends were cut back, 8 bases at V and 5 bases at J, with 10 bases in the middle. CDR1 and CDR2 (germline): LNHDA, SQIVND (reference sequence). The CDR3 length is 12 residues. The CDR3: CASSGMDQPQHF. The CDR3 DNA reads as TGTGCCAGTTCAGGAATGGATCAGCCCCAGCATTTT.

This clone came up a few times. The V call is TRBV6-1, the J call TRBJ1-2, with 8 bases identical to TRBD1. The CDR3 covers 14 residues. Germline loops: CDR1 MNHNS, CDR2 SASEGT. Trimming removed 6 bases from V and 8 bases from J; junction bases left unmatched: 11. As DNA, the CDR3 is TGTGCCAGCAGCCCTCTCGGACAGGGACAGGGCTACACCTTC. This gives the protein CASSPLGQGQGYTF.

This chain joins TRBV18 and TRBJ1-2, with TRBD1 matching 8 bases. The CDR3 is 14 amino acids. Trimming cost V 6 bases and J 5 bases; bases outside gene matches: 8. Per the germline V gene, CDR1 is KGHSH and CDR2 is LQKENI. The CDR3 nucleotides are TGTGCCAGCTCGAGCGACAGGGGCAGTTATGGCTACACCTTC. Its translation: CASSSDRGSYGYTF.

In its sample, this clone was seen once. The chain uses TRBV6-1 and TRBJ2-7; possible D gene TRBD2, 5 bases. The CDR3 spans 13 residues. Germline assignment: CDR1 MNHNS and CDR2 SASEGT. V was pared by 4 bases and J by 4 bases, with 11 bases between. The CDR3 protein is CASSVERGYEQYF. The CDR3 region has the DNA TGTGCCAGCAGTGTAGAACGCGGGTACGAGCAGTACTTC.

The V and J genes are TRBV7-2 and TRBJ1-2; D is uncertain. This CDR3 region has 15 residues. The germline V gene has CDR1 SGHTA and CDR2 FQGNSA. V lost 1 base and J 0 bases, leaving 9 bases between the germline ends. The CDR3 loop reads CASSLDPNPNYGYTF. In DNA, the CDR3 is TGTGCCAGCAGCTTAGATCCCAATCCTAACTATGGCTACACCTTC.

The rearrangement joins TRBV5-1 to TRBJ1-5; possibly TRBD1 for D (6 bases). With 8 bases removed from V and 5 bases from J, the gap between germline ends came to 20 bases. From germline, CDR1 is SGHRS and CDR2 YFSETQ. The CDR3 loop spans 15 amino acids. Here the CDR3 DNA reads TGCGCCAGTTCCAAGGGGGGGGCAGAAGATCAGCCCCAGCATTTT. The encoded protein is CASSKGGAEDQPQHF.

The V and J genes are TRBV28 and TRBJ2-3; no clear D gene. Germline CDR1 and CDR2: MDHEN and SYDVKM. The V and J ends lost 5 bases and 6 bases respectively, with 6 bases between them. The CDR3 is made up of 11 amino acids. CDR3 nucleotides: TGTGCCAGCAGTGCCCCGGATACGCAGTATTTT. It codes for CASSAPDTQYF. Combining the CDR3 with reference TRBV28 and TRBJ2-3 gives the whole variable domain DVKVTQSSRYLVKRTGEKVFLECVQDMDHENMFWYRQDPGLGLRLIYFSYDVKMKEKGDIPEGYSVSREKKERFSLILESASTNQTSMYLCASSAPDTQYFGPGTRLTVL.

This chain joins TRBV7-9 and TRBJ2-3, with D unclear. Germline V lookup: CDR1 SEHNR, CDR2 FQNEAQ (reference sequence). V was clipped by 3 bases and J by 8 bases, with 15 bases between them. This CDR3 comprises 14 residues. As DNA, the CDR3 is TGTGCCAGCAGCTTCGCACTCACCTTAGGTACGCAGTATTTT. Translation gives CASSFALTLGTQYF.

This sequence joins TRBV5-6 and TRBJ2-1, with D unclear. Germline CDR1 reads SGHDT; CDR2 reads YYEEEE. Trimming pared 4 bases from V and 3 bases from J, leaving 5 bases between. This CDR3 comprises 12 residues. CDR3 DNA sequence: TGTGCCAGCAGCCTCTACTACAATGAGCAGTTCTTC. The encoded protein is CASSLYYNEQFF. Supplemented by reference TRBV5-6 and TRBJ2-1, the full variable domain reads DAGVTQSPTHLIKTRGQQVTLRCSPKSGHDTVSWYQQALGQGPQFIFQYYEEEERQRGNFPDRFSGHQFPNYSSELNVNALLLGDSALYLCASSLYYNEQFFGPGTRLTVL.

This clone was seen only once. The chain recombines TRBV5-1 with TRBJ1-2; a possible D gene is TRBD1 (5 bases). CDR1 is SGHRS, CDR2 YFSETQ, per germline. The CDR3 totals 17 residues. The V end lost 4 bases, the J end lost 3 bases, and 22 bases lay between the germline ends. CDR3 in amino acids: CASSLGRGGGDDYGYTF. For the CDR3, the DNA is TGCGCCAGCAGCCTCGGACGCGGGGGAGGGGATGACTATGGCTACACCTTC.